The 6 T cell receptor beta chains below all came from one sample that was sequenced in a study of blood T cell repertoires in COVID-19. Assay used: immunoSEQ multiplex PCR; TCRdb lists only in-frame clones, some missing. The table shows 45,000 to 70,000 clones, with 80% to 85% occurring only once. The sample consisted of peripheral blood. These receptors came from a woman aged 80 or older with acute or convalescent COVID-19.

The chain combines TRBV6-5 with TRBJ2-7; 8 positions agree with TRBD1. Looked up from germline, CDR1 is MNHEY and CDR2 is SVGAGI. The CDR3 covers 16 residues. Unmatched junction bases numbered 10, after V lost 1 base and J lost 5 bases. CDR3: CASSYLWTGNVNEQYF. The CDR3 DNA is TGTGCCAGCAGTTACTTATGGACAGGGAATGTGAACGAGCAGTACTTC.

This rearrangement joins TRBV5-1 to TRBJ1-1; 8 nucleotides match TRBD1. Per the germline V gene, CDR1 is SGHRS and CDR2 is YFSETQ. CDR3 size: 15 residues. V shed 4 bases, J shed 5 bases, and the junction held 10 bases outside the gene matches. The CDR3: CASSLRDRGGTEAFF. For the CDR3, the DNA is TGCGCCAGCAGCCTAAGAGACAGGGGTGGGACTGAAGCTTTCTTT.

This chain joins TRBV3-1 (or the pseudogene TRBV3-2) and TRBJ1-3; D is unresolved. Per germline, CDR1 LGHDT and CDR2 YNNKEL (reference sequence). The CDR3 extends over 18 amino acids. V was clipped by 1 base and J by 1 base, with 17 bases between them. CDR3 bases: TGTGCCAGCAGCCAAGGGAGAGACCCAGCGGGTTCTGGAAACACCATATATTTT. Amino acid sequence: CASSQGRDPAGSGNTIYF.

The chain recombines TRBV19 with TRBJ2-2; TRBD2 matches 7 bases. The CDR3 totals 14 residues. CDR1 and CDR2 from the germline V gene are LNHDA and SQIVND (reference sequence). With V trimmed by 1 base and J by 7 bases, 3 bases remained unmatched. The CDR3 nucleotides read TGTGCCAGTAGTATAGCCCGGACTAGCGGGGAGCTGTTTTTT. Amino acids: CASSIARTSGELFF.

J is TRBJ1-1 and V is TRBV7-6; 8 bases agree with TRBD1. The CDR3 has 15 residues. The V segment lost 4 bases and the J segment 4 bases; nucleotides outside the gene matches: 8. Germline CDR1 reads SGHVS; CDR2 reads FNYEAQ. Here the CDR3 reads CASSSGQGSTTEAFF. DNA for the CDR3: TGTGCCAGCAGCTCAGGACAGGGATCCACCACTGAAGCTTTCTTT.

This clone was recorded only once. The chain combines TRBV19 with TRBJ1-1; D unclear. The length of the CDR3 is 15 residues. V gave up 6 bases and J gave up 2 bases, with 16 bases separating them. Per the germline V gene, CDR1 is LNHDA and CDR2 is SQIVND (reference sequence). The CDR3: CASRPNRRLNTEAFF. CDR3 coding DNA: TGTGCCAGTAGACCAAACAGACGCCTCAACACTGAAGCTTTCTTT.